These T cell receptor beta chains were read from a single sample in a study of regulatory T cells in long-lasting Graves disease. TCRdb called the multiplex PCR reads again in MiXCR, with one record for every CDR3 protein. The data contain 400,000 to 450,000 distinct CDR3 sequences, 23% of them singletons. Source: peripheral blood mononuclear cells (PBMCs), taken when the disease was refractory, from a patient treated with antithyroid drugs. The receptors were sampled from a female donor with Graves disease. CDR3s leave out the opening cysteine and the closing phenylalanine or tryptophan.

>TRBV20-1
SARTTENTIY
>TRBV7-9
ASSLAAGPGKNEQY
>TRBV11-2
ASSHLTGANTGELF
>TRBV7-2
ASSLAVSRAKNIQY
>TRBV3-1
ASSQGHHTGELF
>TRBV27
ASSFSTGGTAEAF
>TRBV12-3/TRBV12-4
ASGRTGLTKNIQY
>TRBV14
ASSQVQVGTGELF
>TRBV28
ASSLWSETQY
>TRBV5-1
ASSSSGTGGLGYT
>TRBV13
ASSLGRTGNTIY
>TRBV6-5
ASSYASPGETQY
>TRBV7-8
ASSPVGNPEAF
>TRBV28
ASSLGAGDFRGYT
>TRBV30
AWSASGRAKETQY
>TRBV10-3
AISDRGSGNTIY
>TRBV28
ASSPASGPVSYEQY
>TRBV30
AWKTSGGIGYT
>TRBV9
ASSVSVSGTGELF
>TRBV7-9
AGRQPLNYGYT
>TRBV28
ASSSTPGGGYGYT
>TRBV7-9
ASSFTGSSYEQY